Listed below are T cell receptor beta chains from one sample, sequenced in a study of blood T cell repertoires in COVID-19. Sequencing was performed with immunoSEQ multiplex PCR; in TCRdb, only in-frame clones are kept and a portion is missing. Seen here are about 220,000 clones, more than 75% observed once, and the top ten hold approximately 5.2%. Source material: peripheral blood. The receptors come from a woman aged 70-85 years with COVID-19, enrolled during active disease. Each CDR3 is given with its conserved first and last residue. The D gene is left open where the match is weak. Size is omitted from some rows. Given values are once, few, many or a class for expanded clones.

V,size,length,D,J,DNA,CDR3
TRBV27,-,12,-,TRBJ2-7,TGTGCCAGCAGTTTCCAGGGTACCGAGCAGTACTTC,CASSFQGTEQYF
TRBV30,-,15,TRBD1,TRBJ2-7,TGTGCCTGGAGTGCCACCGACAGGGCAGCCTACGAGCAGTACTTC,CAWSATDRAAYEQYF
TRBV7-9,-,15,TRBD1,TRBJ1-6,TGTGCCAGCAGCTTAAACAGGGGTGCCAATTCACCCCTCCACTTT,CASSLNRGANSPLHF
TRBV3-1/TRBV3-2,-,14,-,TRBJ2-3,TGTGCCAGCAGAGGTCTGGGAGTGACAGATACGCAGTATTTT,CASRGLGVTDTQYF
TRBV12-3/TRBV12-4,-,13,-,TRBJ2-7,TGTGCCAGCGCGCAAGGGGGGGCGCGAGAGCAGTACTTC,CASAQGGAREQYF
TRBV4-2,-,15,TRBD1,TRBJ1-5,TGTGCCAGCAGCCGAGGGACAGGGCTCGATCAGCCCCAGCATTTT,CASSRGTGLDQPQHF
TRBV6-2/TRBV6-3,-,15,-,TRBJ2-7,TGTGCCAGCAGTGACTTGGCGGGGGCATCCTACGAGCAGTACTTC,CASSDLAGASYEQYF
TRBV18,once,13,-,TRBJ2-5,TGTGCCAGCTCACCCCCCAGGGGAGAGACCCAGTACTTC,CASSPPRGETQYF
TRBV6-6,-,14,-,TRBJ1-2,TGTGCCAGCAGTTACTCCACAACTAACTATGGCTACACCTTC,CASSYSTTNYGYTF
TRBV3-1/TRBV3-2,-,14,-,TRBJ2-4,TGTGCCAGCAGCCGTGGGAGCCAGGAAAACATTCAGTACTTC,CASSRGSQENIQYF
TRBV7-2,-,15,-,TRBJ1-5,TGTGCCAGCAGCGCCGGACAGTATAGCAATCAGCCCCAGCATTTT,CASSAGQYSNQPQHF
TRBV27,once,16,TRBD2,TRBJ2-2,TGTGCCAGCAGTATGGGGGGGAGGGCTAACACCGGGGAGCTGTTTTTT,CASSMGGRANTGELFF
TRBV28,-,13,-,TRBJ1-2,TGTGCCAGCAGTTTAGGACAATCCTATGGCTACACCTTC,CASSLGQSYGYTF
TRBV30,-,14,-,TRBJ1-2,TGTGCCTGGAGTGTAAGGAAGCGGGACCCTGGCTACACCTTC,CAWSVRKRDPGYTF
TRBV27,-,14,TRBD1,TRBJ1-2,TGTGCCAGCAGTGGGACAGGGGGAAGGTATGGCTACACCTTC,CASSGTGGRYGYTF
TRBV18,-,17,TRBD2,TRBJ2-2,TGTGCCAGCTCACCAAGGACTAGCGGGGGGAACACCGGGGAGCTGTTTTTT,CASSPRTSGGNTGELFF
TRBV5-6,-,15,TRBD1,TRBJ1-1,TGTGCCAGCAGCAAGGACAGGGGGCTGAACACTGAAGCTTTCTTT,CASSKDRGLNTEAFF
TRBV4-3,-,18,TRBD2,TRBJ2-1,TGCGCCAGCAGCCAGTCTAGCGGGAGTCGGAGCTCCTACAATGAGCAGTTCTTC,CASSQSSGSRSSYNEQFF
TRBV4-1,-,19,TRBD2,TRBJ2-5,TGCGCCAGCAGCCAAGGGGCTAGCGGGAGGGGAACGTACCAAGAGACCCAGTACTTC,CASSQGASGRGTYQETQYF
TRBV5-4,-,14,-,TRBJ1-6,TGTGCCAGCAGCCTGGGACGGGGTAATTCACCCCTCCACTTT,CASSLGRGNSPLHF
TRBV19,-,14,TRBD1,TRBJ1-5,TGTGCCAGTAGTGGGACAGGTGGGCCTCAGCCCCAGCATTTT,CASSGTGGPQPQHF
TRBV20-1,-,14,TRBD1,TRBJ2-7,TGCAGTGCTAGTAGGTGGACAGGGGGATACGAGCAGTACTTC,CSASRWTGGYEQYF
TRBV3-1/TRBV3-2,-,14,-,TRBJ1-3,TGTGCCAGCAGCCAACGGGGCTCTGGAAACACCATATATTTT,CASSQRGSGNTIYF
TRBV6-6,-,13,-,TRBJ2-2,TGTGCCAGCAGCCAGGGGCGCACCGGGGAGCTGTTTTTT,CASSQGRTGELFF
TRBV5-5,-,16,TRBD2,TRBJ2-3,TGTGCCAGCAGCCCGGGACTAGCGGGACCCACAGATACGCAGTATTTT,CASSPGLAGPTDTQYF
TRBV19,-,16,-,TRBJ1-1,TGTGCCAGTAACATATTCGGATCACAGGGCGCTGCTGAAGCTTTCTTT,CASNIFGSQGAAEAFF
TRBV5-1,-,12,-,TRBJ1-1,TGCGCCAGCAGCTCGCGTAACACTGAAGCTTTCTTT,CASSSRNTEAFF
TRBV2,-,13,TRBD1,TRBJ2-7,TGTGCCAGCAGAGGGACAGGGGGCGCGGGGCAGTACTTC,CASRGTGGAGQYF
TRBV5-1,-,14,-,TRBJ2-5,TGCGCCAGCAGCTTGGGAGTCCTTCAAGAGACCCAGTACTTC,CASSLGVLQETQYF
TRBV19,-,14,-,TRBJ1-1,TGTGCCAGTATCCCCAGGGAAACGAACACTGAAGCTTTCTTT,CASIPRETNTEAFF
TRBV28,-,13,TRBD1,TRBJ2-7,TGTGCCAGCAGTGGGGACAGTCGCAACGAGCAGTACTTC,CASSGDSRNEQYF
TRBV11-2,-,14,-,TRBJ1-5,TGTGCCAGCAGCTTAGCAGGGGGCAATCAGCCCCAGCATTTT,CASSLAGGNQPQHF
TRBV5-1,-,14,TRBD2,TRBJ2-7,TGCGCCAGCAGCACCGGGACTAGCGGGACGGAGCAGTACTTC,CASSTGTSGTEQYF
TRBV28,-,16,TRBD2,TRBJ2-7,TGTGCCAGCAGTTCCCCTTCTAGCGGGATGAGCTACGAGCAGTACTTC,CASSSPSSGMSYEQYF
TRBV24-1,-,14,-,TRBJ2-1,TGTGCCACCAGTGAACCCCTGAGCGTCCCGGAGCAGTTCTTC,CATSEPLSVPEQFF
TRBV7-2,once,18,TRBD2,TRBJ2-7,TGTGCCAGCAGCTTGGATGTTTGGACTAGCGGGAAGGGGTACGAGCAGTACTTC,CASSLDVWTSGKGYEQYF
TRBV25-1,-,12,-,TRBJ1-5,TGTGCCAGCCGAGCGGGCAATCAGCCCCAGCATTTT,CASRAGNQPQHF
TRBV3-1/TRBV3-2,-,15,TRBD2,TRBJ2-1,TGTGCCAGCAGCCAAGGACTAGCGGGAGTGTATGAGCAGTTCTTC,CASSQGLAGVYEQFF
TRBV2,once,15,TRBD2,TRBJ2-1,TGTGCCAGCAGTGTAGGCGGGAGGGCGGCAAATGAGCAGTTCTTC,CASSVGGRAANEQFF
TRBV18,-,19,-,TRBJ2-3,TGTGCCAGCTCACGTCAACCCGGGAGACTTACCTCTAGCACAGATACGCAGTATTTT,CASSRQPGRLTSSTDTQYF
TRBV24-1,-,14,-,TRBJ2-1,TGTGCCACCAGTGATTTCCGCGCTCTCAATGAGCAGTTCTTC,CATSDFRALNEQFF
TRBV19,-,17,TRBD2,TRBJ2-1,TGTGCCAGTAGTAGCGGAACTAGCGGGATGCTCTACAATGAGCAGTTCTTC,CASSSGTSGMLYNEQFF
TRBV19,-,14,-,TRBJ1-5,TGTGCCAGTAGGGGGGGACTTAATGGTCAGCCCCAGCATTTT,CASRGGLNGQPQHF
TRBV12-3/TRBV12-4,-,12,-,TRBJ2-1,TGTGCCAGCAGTTTAGCCGGCAATGAGCAGTTCTTC,CASSLAGNEQFF
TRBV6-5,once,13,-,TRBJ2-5,TGTGCCAGCAGTCCTCCGGGATCGGAGACCCAGTACTTC,CASSPPGSETQYF
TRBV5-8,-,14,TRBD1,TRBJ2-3,TGTGCCAGCAGCAAACAGGGGGGCACAGATACGCAGTATTTT,CASSKQGGTDTQYF
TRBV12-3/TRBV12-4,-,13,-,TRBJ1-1,TGTGCCAGCAGTTTACGGCAGGGGACTGAAGCTTTCTTT,CASSLRQGTEAFF
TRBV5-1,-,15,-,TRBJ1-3,TGCGCCAGCAGCCGGGAAGGATACTCTGGAAACACCATATATTTT,CASSREGYSGNTIYF
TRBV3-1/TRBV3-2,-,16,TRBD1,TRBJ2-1,TGTGCCAGCAGCCAAGATGGAAGACAGGGATACAATGAGCAGTTCTTC,CASSQDGRQGYNEQFF
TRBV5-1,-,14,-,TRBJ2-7,TGCGCCAGCAGCTTGGCCGCGGGGATGTACGAGCAGTACTTC,CASSLAAGMYEQYF
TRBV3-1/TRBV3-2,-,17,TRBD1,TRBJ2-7,TGTGCCAGCAGCCAATGGGGTTCTGGACAGGCGTTCTACGAGCAGTACTTC,CASSQWGSGQAFYEQYF
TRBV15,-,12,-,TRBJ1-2,TGTGCCACCAGCCGAAATAGATATGGCTACACCTTC,CATSRNRYGYTF
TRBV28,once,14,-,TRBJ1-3,TGTGCCAGTTCCTCGGGGTTCTCTGGAAACACCATATATTTT,CASSSGFSGNTIYF
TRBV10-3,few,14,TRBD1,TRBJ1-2,TGTGCCATCACAGAGGAACCAGGGGGCGCTGGCTACACCTTC,CAITEEPGGAGYTF
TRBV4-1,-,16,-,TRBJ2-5,TGCGCCAGCAGCCAAGATTCAACTAGCTATTTTGAGACCCAGTACTTC,CASSQDSTSYFETQYF
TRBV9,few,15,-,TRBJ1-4,TGTGCCAGCAGCCCCGGGGGGGCTCGGGGTGAAAAACTGTTTTTT,CASSPGGARGEKLFF
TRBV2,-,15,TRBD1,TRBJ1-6,TGTGCCAGCAGGGGACAGGGGGCTAGTTTTTCACCCCTCCACTTT,CASRGQGASFSPLHF